The 27 T cell receptor beta chains in this list originate from one sample, sequenced in a study of shared clonotypes between healthy human individuals. Profiling relied on immunoSEQ multiplex PCR, and the TCRdb table lists in-frame clones only, not all of them. The sample yields about 1.1 million clones, approximately 80% seen once. Sequenced material: memory CD4+ T cells from PBMCs. Subset indicated: CD45RA-negative fraction. All receptors come from a man between 18 and 29 years old in good health. Some clones in this sample may be carry-over from other donors' samples.

The rearrangement uses TRBV9 and TRBJ2-5, with D unclear. CDR1 is SGDLS, CDR2 YYNGEE, per germline. This CDR3 has 13 amino acids. V was cut by 4 bases and J by 5 bases, with 12 bases left in between. This CDR3 is CASSPSTAETQYF. For the CDR3, the DNA is TGTGCCAGCAGCCCCTCCACGGCGGAGACCCAGTACTTC. Full variable domain (rest looked up from reference TRBV9 and TRBJ2-5): DSGVTQTPKHLITATGQRVTLRCSPRSGDLSVYWYQQSLDQGLQFLIQYYNGEERAKGNILERFSAQQFPDLHSELNLSSLELGDSALYFCASSPSTAETQYFGPGTRLLVL.

In its sample, this clone was seen a few times. The chain uses TRBV21-1 and TRBJ2-7. TRBV21-1 is a pseudogene. This CDR3 region has 17 residues. The CDR3 here is CASSTLRIGLDSYEQYF. CDR3 DNA: TGTGCCAGCAGCACCTTAAGAATAGGGTTAGACTCCTACGAGCAGTACTTC.

The chain couples TRBV11-3 to TRBJ2-7; D may correspond to TRBD1 or TRBD2 (6 bases each). The CDR3 runs 13 residues. Trimming removed 4 bases from V and 3 bases from J, with 10 bases in between. Germline CDR1 and CDR2: SGHNT and YENEEA. The CDR3 sequence: CASSWGANYEQYF. As DNA, the CDR3 is TGTGCCAGCAGCTGGGGGGCTAACTACGAGCAGTACTTC.

This chain uses TRBV7-3 with TRBJ2-2, with no clear D. The CDR3 runs 13 residues. Germline CDR1 SGHTA, CDR2 FQGTGA. Deletions cut 5 bases from V and 8 bases from J, with 12 bases between. The CDR3 DNA sequence: TGTGCCAGCAGCCCTCCTCACGGAGGGGAGCTGTTTTTT. Translated, it gives CASSPPHGGELFF. Full variable domain (rest looked up from reference TRBV7-3 and TRBJ2-2): GAGVSQTPSNKVTEKGKYVELRCDPISGHTALYWYRQSLGQGPEFLIYFQGTGAADDSGLPNDRFFAVRPEGSVSTLKIQRTERGDSAVYLCASSPPHGGELFFGEGSRLTVL.

The chain links TRBV5-6 to TRBJ2-4, with 14 bases fitting TRBD2. CDR1 is SGHDT and CDR2 is YYEEEE in the germline V gene. Trimming took 2 bases from V and 8 from J; bases not matched to a gene: 6. The length of the CDR3 is 16 residues. CDR3 in DNA: TGTGCCAGCAGCTTCCGGACTAGCGGGAGGTTGGACATTCAGTACTTC. It yields the protein CASSFRTSGRLDIQYF.

V and J are TRBV7-8 and TRBJ2-1; 15 bases align to TRBD2. Losses at the gene ends were 5 bases for V and 0 bases for J; bases not matched to a gene: 11. The CDR3 length is 20 residues. CDR1 and CDR2 (germline): SGHVS, FQNEAQ. For the CDR3, the DNA is TGTGCCAGCAGCCTGTGGACTAGCGGGAGGGTTAACCGCTCCTACAATGAGCAGTTCTTC. Its protein product is CASSLWTSGRVNRSYNEQFF.

The chain couples TRBV19 to TRBJ2-2; D perhaps matches TRBD1 (7 bases). This CDR3 region has 14 residues. Germline CDR1 LNHDA, CDR2 SQIVND (reference sequence). Trimming removed 7 bases from V and 7 bases from J, with 16 bases in between. The CDR3 DNA is TGTGCCAGTAAAGGGCCAGGGGGGCTCGGGGAGCTGTTTTTT. Its translation: CASKGPGGLGELFF.

V gene TRBV7-7 combines with J gene TRBJ2-2; D may match TRBD1 or TRBD2 (5 bases each). This CDR3 has 15 amino acids. Germline V CDR1 and CDR2: SSHAT, FNYEAQ (reference sequence). Trimming took 6 bases from V and 0 from J, leaving 11 bases between them. The chain's CDR3 is CASRRGPANTGELFF. The CDR3 DNA reads TGTGCCAGCAGGAGGGGTCCCGCGAACACCGGGGAGCTGTTTTTT.

The J gene is TRBJ2-7, the V gene TRBV11-3; 11 bases match TRBD2. Germline CDR1 reads SGHNT; CDR2 reads YENEEA. Losses at the gene ends were 6 bases for V and 7 bases for J; bases not matched to a gene: 11. The CDR3 is 15 amino acids. The CDR3 nucleotides are TGTGCCAGCAGTCATCCGGGACTAGCGGCTGGAGAGCAGTACTTC. This sequence encodes CASSHPGLAAGEQYF. Complete variable domain (other parts from reference TRBV11-3 and TRBJ2-7): EAGVVQSPRYKIIEKKQPVAFWCNPISGHNTLYWYLQNLGQGPELLIRYENEEAVDDSQLPKDRFSAERLKGVDSTLKIQPAELGDSAVYLCASSHPGLAAGEQYFGPGTRLTVT.

The chain joins TRBV15 to TRBJ1-2; D is possibly TRBD1 (5 bases). Trimming removed 4 bases at V and 8 bases at J, with 11 bases between. The germline gives CDR1 LNHNV, CDR2 YYDKDF (reference sequence). The CDR3 extends over 12 amino acids. CDR3 sequence (DNA): TGTGCCACCAGCAAGCAGGGAAGAGGCTACACCTTC. This encodes CATSKQGRGYTF.

The V call is TRBV18, the J call TRBJ1-1; D remains ambiguous. This CDR3 is built from 17 residues. The germline V and J ends were trimmed by 0 bases and 1 base, with 15 bases remaining between them. From germline, CDR1 is KGHSH and CDR2 LQKENI. CDR3 amino acids: CASSPPSPGQRNTEAFF. In nucleotides, the CDR3 is TGTGCCAGCTCACCACCTTCTCCTGGGCAGAGGAACACTGAAGCTTTCTTT.

The sample holds a few counts of this clone. CDR3 residues: CASSPDGGITEAFF. In DNA, the CDR3 is TGTGCCAGCAGCCCTGATGGGGGGATCACTGAAGCTTTCTTT. The chain couples TRBV9 to TRBJ1-1, with D perhaps matching TRBD1 (5 bases). V lost 4 bases and J lost 4, with 14 bases in between. Germline CDR1 SGDLS, CDR2 YYNGEE. The CDR3 runs to 14 residues.

This clone showed up just a few times. The chain uses TRBV7-9 and TRBJ1-5, with a weak D call TRBD1 (6 bases). V lost 5 bases, J lost 6 bases, and 14 bases lay in between. Germline assignment: CDR1 SEHNR and CDR2 FQNEAQ (reference sequence). The CDR3 spans 14 residues. The CDR3 here is CASSVQGMGQPQHF. CDR3 sequence (DNA): TGTGCCAGCAGCGTCCAGGGGATGGGTCAGCCCCAGCATTTT.

V and J are TRBV30 and TRBJ2-1; D remains unclear. Per germline, CDR1 GTSNPN and CDR2 SVGIG (reference sequence). This CDR3 has 16 amino acids. With 8 bases removed from V and 0 bases from J, the gap between germline ends came to 20 bases. CDR3 sequence: CATYRADRSSYNEQFF. CDR3 sequence (DNA): TGTGCCACATATCGGGCGGATCGGAGCTCCTACAATGAGCAGTTCTTC.

V usage is TRBV21-1 and J usage is TRBJ2-1; TRBD2, the table's D call, was not compared with the DNA. TRBV21-1 is classified as a pseudogene. The CDR3 is 16 amino acids. CDR3 in amino acids: CASSQGLAGGFGEQFF. As DNA, the CDR3 is TGTGCCAGCAGCCAGGGACTAGCGGGAGGGTTTGGTGAGCAGTTCTTC.

J is TRBJ2-7 and V is TRBV27; D remains unclear. V was clipped by 3 bases and J by 3 bases, with 15 bases between them. The V gene's germline CDR1 is MNHEY and CDR2 SMNVEV (reference sequence). There are 15 residues in the CDR3. The CDR3 region is CASSFVASANYEQYF. In DNA form, the CDR3 reads TGTGCCAGCAGTTTTGTCGCTAGTGCGAACTACGAGCAGTACTTC.

This clone was found a few times. The chain joins TRBV19 to TRBJ1-1; unclear D gene. CDR1 is LNHDA and CDR2 is SQIVND in the germline V gene (reference sequence). The CDR3 is made up of 13 amino acids. Trimming shortened V by 3 bases and J by 1 base, and 6 bases separated the two germline ends. As DNA, the CDR3 is TGTGCCAGTAGTATTTTTCGGAACACTGAAGCTTTCTTT. Amino acid sequence: CASSIFRNTEAFF.

J is TRBJ2-5 and V is TRBV7-3; D unresolved. Trimming removed 4 bases from V and 5 bases from J, with 11 bases in between. This CDR3 comprises 13 residues. CDR1 is SGHTA and CDR2 is FQGTGA in the germline V gene. The CDR3 bases are TGTGCCAGCAGCTCGGCCCGTGGGGAGACCCAGTACTTC. Residues: CASSSARGETQYF.

This clone was observed a handful of times. V and J are TRBV5-4 and TRBJ2-3; D remains unclear. This CDR3 spans 15 amino acids. Deletions cut 0 bases from V and 0 bases from J, with 8 bases between. CDR1 and CDR2 from the germline V gene are SGHNT and YYREEE (reference sequence). In nucleotides, the CDR3 is TGTGCCAGCAGCTTGGCGGCGGCAAGCACAGATACGCAGTATTTT. Translation gives CASSLAAASTDTQYF.

A note on this clone: Other DNA sequences in the same sample also yield this CDR3. This chain joins TRBV14 and TRBJ1-4; 10 bases fit TRBD1. This CDR3 is built from 15 residues. CDR1 is SGHDN and CDR2 is FVKESK in the germline V gene. V trimming: 1 base; J trimming: 7 bases; junction bases outside the gene matches: 3. The CDR3 sequence is CASSQAGTGVEKLFF. The CDR3 DNA sequence: TGTGCCAGCAGCCAAGCCGGGACAGGGGTTGAAAAACTGTTTTTT.

V is TRBV13 and J is TRBJ2-1; 16 bases agree with TRBD2. V was pared by 5 bases and J by 4 bases, with 2 bases of the junction left unmatched. The CDR3 length is 16 residues. CDR1 is PRHDT and CDR2 is FYEKMQ in the germline V gene (reference sequence). CDR3 protein: CASSLGLAGGYNEQFF. CDR3 bases: TGTGCCAGCAGCCTGGGACTAGCGGGAGGGTACAATGAGCAGTTCTTC.

Only one count was recorded for this clone. The J gene is TRBJ2-2, the V gene TRBV6-1; 7 bases line up with TRBD2. Trimming cost V 6 bases and J 5 bases; bases outside gene matches: 9. Germline CDR1 reads MNHNS; CDR2 reads SASEGT. There are 15 residues in the CDR3. The CDR3, as DNA: TGTGCCAGCAGGTCGGGGGGAGGTGGGACCGGGGAGCTGTTTTTT. It is translated as CASRSGGGGTGELFF.

This chain connects TRBV5-4 to TRBJ1-4; weak D call: TRBD1 (6 bases). The V gene's germline CDR1 is SGHNT and CDR2 YYREEE (reference sequence). Trimming shortened V by 3 bases and J by 0 bases, and 9 bases separated the two germline ends. This CDR3 has 15 residues. The CDR3 region is CASSWEGATNEKLFF. DNA for the CDR3: TGTGCCAGCAGCTGGGAGGGGGCAACTAATGAAAAACTGTTTTTT.

A few counts support this clone. Other DNA sequences of this sample code for an identical CDR3. The chain recombines TRBV2 with TRBJ2-3; weak D call: TRBD1 (6 bases). V was cut by 2 bases and J by 1 base, with 7 bases left in between. CDR3 length: 14 amino acids. Per the germline V gene, CDR1 is SNHLY and CDR2 is FYNNEI. CDR3 sequence: CASSESGGTDTQYF. The DNA for the CDR3 is TGTGCCAGCAGTGAATCAGGGGGCACAGATACGCAGTATTTT. Full variable domain (rest looked up from reference TRBV2 and TRBJ2-3): EPEVTQTPSHQVTQMGQEVILRCVPISNHLYFYWYRQILGQKVEFLVSFYNNEISEKSEIFDDQFSVERPDGSNFTLKIRSTKLEDSAMYFCASSESGGTDTQYFGPGTRLTVL.

V is TRBV27 and J is TRBJ2-2, with D unresolved. V lost 3 bases to trimming and J lost 7 bases, with 15 bases between them. The CDR3 is 15 amino acids. Germline lookup yields CDR1 MNHEY and CDR2 SMNVEV (reference sequence). The CDR3 DNA follows: TGTGCCAGCAGTTTCTTTAACGCCCGGGTCGGGGAGCTGTTTTTT. Its translation is CASSFFNARVGELFF.

The V and J genes are TRBV7-2 and TRBJ2-2; 8 bases match TRBD2. The CDR3 length is 16 residues. Germline values: CDR1 SGHTA, CDR2 FQGNSA. Trimming took 4 bases from V and 9 from J; bases not matched to a gene: 13. CDR3 amino acids: CASSSLGLAVFRELFF. For the CDR3, the DNA is TGTGCCAGCAGCTCCCTCGGACTAGCTGTTTTCCGGGAGCTGTTTTTT.

This clone occurred once. The chain links TRBV5-1 to TRBJ2-1, with TRBD2 matching 12 bases. The CDR3 consists of 15 residues. Trimming took 6 bases from V and 4 from J; bases not matched to a gene: 5. Germline lookup yields CDR1 SGHRS and CDR2 YFSETQ. CDR3: CASTRTSGIYNEQFF. The CDR3 DNA follows: TGCGCCAGCACTAGGACTAGCGGGATTTACAATGAGCAGTTCTTC.